Listed below are T cell receptor beta chains from one sample, sequenced in a study of CD8 T cells in ankylosing spondylitis. Each CDR3 protein is one row after TCRdb ran MiXCR on the 5' RACE reads. The sample lists under 850,000 distinct CDR3 sequences; roughly 19% were seen once. Sequencing used blood, either unsorted or a sorted T cell fraction (not recorded which). The receptor source for this set is a male donor with ankylosing spondylitis. Both conserved end residues are part of each CDR3. D genes are given only for firm matches. Expanded clones get a size class; other rows say once, few or many, or leave the size out.

d_gene	len	v_gene	j_gene	abundance	CDR3nt	CDR3aa
TRBD1	13	TRBV10-2	TRBJ2-5	NA	TGCGCCAGCAGTAAGACAGGGTTAGAGACCCAGTACTTC	CASSKTGLETQYF
TRBD2	16	TRBV20-1	TRBJ2-3	few	TGCAGTGCTATTAGCGGGGGGGCCTTAGTTACAGATACGCAGTATTTT	CSAISGGALVTDTQYF
NA	13	TRBV2	TRBJ1-5	NA	TGTGCCAACGCAAAGGATAGCAATCAGCCCCAGCATTTT	CANAKDSNQPQHF
NA	14	TRBV12-3/TRBV12-4	TRBJ1-4	many	TGTGCCAGCAGTTTGTCCGGGATCGATGAAAAACTGTTTTTT	CASSLSGIDEKLFF
NA	14	TRBV9	TRBJ2-7	NA	TGTGCCAGCAGCGGATCGGGACCGCCCTACGAGCAGTACTTC	CASSGSGPPYEQYF
TRBD1	15	TRBV9	TRBJ2-2	few	TGTGCCAGCAGCGTAGGGACAGGGGGCACCGGGGAGCTGTTTTTT	CASSVGTGGTGELFF
TRBD2	17	TRBV3-1	TRBJ2-3	few	TGTGCCAGCAGCCTCGGCGGGACTAGCGGGAGCACAGATACGCAGTATTTT	CASSLGGTSGSTDTQYF
NA	14	TRBV20-1	TRBJ1-2	many	TGCAGTGCCAAAGCCCTCTCCCGGGACTATGGCTACACCTTC	CSAKALSRDYGYTF
TRBD1	15	TRBV9	TRBJ2-7	NA	TGTGCCAGCAGCGTGACAGGGGGCGCTTGGAGCGAGCAGTACTTC	CASSVTGGAWSEQYF
TRBD1	13	TRBV6-6	TRBJ1-5	NA	TGTGCCAGCAGAACGACAGGGGACCAGCCCCAGCATTTT	CASRTTGDQPQHF
NA	15	TRBV5-6	TRBJ1-6	few	TGTGCCAGCAGCCATTGGAGGCCTTATAATTCACCCCTCCACTTT	CASSHWRPYNSPLHF
TRBD1	14	TRBV29-1	TRBJ2-6	NA	TGCAGCGCCTGGACAGGCTCTGGGGCCAACGTCCTGACTTTC	CSAWTGSGANVLTF
TRBD1	14	TRBV19	TRBJ1-1	NA	TGTGCCAGTAGTATTACAGGGGGGGACACTGAAGCTTTCTTT	CASSITGGDTEAFF
NA	14	TRBV7-6	TRBJ2-3	NA	TGTGCCAGCAGCTTAGCCTCACTCACAGATACGCAGTATTTT	CASSLASLTDTQYF
NA	13	TRBV6-1	TRBJ1-1	NA	TGTGCCAGCAGTAGGTTAGTGAACACTGAAGCTTTCTTT	CASSRLVNTEAFF
NA	16	TRBV27	TRBJ2-1	NA	TGTGCCAGCAGTACGGCGGACAGTAGCTCCTACAATGAGCAGTTCTTC	CASSTADSSSYNEQFF
NA	15	TRBV19	TRBJ1-5	NA	TGTGCCAGTAGAACCCCGGGGCCTAGCAATCAGCCCCAGCATTTT	CASRTPGPSNQPQHF
NA	12	TRBV7-8	TRBJ2-1	few	TGTGCCAGCAACCGAGACGGGACGAAACAGTTCTTC	CASNRDGTKQFF